The 8 T cell receptor beta chains below come from one sample, sequenced in a study of blood T cell repertoires in COVID-19. Clones were sequenced by immunoSEQ multiplex PCR, and TCRdb holds only the in-frame ones, with some missing. The table records 190,000 or so clones, around four fifths of them present only once. What was sequenced was peripheral blood. These receptors all stem from a man in his 60s with COVID-19, enrolled during active disease.

The V and J genes are TRBV7-9 and TRBJ1-1; D uncertain. Trimming took 2 bases from V and 1 from J, leaving 5 bases between them. Looked up from germline, CDR1 is SEHNR and CDR2 is FQNEAQ (reference sequence). This CDR3 contains 13 residues. The CDR3 is CASSLLWNTEAFF. As DNA, the CDR3 is TGTGCCAGCAGCTTACTATGGAACACTGAAGCTTTCTTT.

The V gene is TRBV29-1, the J gene TRBJ1-2, with D unclear. V was pared by 0 bases and J by 3 bases, with 14 bases between. This CDR3 spans 15 amino acids. The germline V gene encodes CDR1 SQVTM and CDR2 ANQGSEA. The CDR3 DNA sequence: TGCAGCGTTGAAGATGCGGGGAGACTCGACTATGGCTACACCTTC. Translating gives CSVEDAGRLDYGYTF.

V and J are TRBV12-3 or TRBV12-4 and TRBJ2-5, with D possibly matching TRBD2 (6 bases). V lost 3 bases to trimming and J lost 4 bases, with 9 bases between them. This CDR3 has 13 amino acids. The CDR3 DNA follows: TGTGCCAGCAGTTTCGGGGGATTAGAGACCCAGTACTTC. This translates into CASSFGGLETQYF.

The J gene is TRBJ2-7, the V gene TRBV7-3; 9 nucleotides agree with TRBD2. The trim removed 2 bases at V and 4 bases at J, leaving 6 bases unmatched. This CDR3 contains 15 residues. The germline V gene encodes CDR1 SGHTA and CDR2 FQGTGA. CDR3 nucleotide sequence: TGTGCCAGCAGCTTAGGCCTAGCGGGACCTTACGAGCAGTACTTC. This translates into CASSLGLAGPYEQYF. Drawing the rest from reference TRBV7-3 and TRBJ2-7, the complete variable domain is GAGVSQTPSNKVTEKGKYVELRCDPISGHTALYWYRQSLGQGPEFLIYFQGTGAADDSGLPNDRFFAVRPEGSVSTLKIQRTERGDSAVYLCASSLGLAGPYEQYFGPGTRLTVT.

The chain employs TRBV5-4 and TRBJ2-1; 8 bases map to TRBD2. V shed 1 base, J shed 5 bases, and the junction held 2 bases outside the gene matches. From germline, CDR1 is SGHNT and CDR2 YYREEE (reference sequence). The CDR3 length is 14 residues. As DNA, the CDR3 is TGTGCCAGCAGCTTGCGGGAGGGCCACAATGAGCAGTTCTTC. Translating it yields CASSLREGHNEQFF.

The chain carries TRBV7-9 and TRBJ1-2; 9 nucleotides line up with TRBD1. V lost 2 bases, J lost 1 base, and 14 bases stayed unmatched. Germline V gene lookup returns CDR1 SEHNR and CDR2 FQNEAQ (reference sequence). CDR3 size: 19 residues. CDR3 sequence reads: CASSLTWGTGTDVNYGYTF. The CDR3 DNA sequence: TGTGCCAGCAGCTTAACCTGGGGGACAGGGACGGACGTTAACTATGGCTACACCTTC. Full variable domain (rest looked up from reference TRBV7-9 and TRBJ1-2): DTGVSQNPRHKITKRGQNVTFRCDPISEHNRLYWYRQTLGQGPEFLTYFQNEAQLEKSRLLSDRFSAERPKGSFSTLEIQRTEQGDSAMYLCASSLTWGTGTDVNYGYTFGSGTRLTVV.

CDR3 bases: TGCGCCAGCAGCCAAGATCTTATTCATACAAGGAACACTGAAGCTTTCTTT. It is translated as CASSQDLIHTRNTEAFF. The rearrangement uses TRBV4-3 and TRBJ1-1; D unclear. Germline-derived CDR1 and CDR2 are LGHNA and YSLEER. This CDR3 has 17 amino acids. V was shortened by 0 bases and J by 1 base, with 15 bases between the two germline ends.

This clone was recorded once. The chain couples TRBV10-1 to TRBJ2-6, with TRBD2 matching 7 bases. This CDR3 region has 11 residues. Unmatched junction bases numbered 4, after V lost 11 bases and J lost 9 bases. Looked up from germline, CDR1 is WNHNN and CDR2 is SYGVQD (reference sequence). The CDR3 nucleotides are TGCGCCGTCGGGGACTACAACGTCCTGACTTTC. Protein sequence: CAVGDYNVLTF.